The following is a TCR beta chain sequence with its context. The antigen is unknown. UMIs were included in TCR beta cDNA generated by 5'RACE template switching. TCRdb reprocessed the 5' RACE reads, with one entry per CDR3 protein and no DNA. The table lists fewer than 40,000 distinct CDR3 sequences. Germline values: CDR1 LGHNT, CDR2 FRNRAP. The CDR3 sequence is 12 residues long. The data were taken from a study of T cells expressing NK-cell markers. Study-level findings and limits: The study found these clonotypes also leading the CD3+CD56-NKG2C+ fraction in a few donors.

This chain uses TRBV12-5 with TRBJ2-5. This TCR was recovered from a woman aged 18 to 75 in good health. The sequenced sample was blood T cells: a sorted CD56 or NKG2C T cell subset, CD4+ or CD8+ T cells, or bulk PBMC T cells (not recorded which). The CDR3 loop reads CASGLVAETQYF.